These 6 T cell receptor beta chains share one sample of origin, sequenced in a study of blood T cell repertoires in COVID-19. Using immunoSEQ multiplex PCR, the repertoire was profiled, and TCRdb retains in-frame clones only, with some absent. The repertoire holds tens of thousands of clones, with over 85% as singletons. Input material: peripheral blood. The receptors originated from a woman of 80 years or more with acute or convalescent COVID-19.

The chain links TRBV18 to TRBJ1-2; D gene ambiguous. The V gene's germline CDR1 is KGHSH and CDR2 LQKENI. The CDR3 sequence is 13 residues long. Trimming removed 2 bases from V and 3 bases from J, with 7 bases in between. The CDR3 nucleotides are TGTGCCAGCTCACCATCGGAGGACTATGGCTACACCTTC. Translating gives CASSPSEDYGYTF.

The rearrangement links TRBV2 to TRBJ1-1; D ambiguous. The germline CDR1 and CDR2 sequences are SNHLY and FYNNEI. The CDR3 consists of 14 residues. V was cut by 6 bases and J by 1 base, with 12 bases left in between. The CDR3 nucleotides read TGTGCCAGCAGCCCGGAGGGCGGGAACACTGAAGCTTTCTTT. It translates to CASSPEGGNTEAFF.

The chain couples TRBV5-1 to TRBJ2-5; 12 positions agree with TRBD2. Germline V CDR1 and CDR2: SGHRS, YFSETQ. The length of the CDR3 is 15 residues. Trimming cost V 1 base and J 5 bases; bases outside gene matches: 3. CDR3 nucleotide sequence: TGCGCCAGCAGCTTGTCTAGCGGGAGGGAGGAGACCCAGTACTTC. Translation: CASSLSSGREETQYF.

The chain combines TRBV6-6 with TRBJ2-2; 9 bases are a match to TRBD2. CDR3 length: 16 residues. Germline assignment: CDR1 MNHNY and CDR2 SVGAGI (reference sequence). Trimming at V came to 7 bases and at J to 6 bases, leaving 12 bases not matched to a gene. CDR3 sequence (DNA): TGTGCCAGCATGGTCCCTAGCGGGGCAGTTTCCGGGGAGCTGTTTTTT. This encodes CASMVPSGAVSGELFF.

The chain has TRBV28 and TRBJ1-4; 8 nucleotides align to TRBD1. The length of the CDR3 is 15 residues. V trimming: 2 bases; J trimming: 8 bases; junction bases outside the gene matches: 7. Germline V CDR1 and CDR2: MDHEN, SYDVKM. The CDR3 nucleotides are TGTGCCAGCAGTTTACCCAACAGGGGGGAAGAAAAACTGTTTTTT. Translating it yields CASSLPNRGEEKLFF.

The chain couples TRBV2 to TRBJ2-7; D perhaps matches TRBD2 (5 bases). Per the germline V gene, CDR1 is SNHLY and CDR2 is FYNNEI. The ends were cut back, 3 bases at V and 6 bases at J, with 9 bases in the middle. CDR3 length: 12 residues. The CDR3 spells CASSESGVEQYV. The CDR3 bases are TGTGCCAGCAGTGAGTCCGGGGTCGAGCAGTACGTC.